The rows below give T cell receptor beta chains drawn from one sample of a study of T cell repertoires in cytomegalovirus infection. The antigens of these receptors remain unknown. TCRdb re-derived calls from the reads in MiXCR, one entry per CDR3 protein. Among hundreds of thousands of distinct CDR3 sequences, roughly 29% were seen once, and the ten largest hold 20%. Sequences were derived from cultured PBMCs, sampled from culture after CMV antigen stimulation. The receptors derive from a human donor in good health (CMV status not recorded). Some clones in this sample may be carry-over from other donors' samples. CDR3s include the opening cysteine and the closing phenylalanine or tryptophan. A D gene is named only where the DNA matches it firmly. Clone size is given for some rows only: seen once, a few or many times, or a class if the clone is expanded.

-	TRBJ1-5	-	TRBV18	CASSPTVLNQPQHF	TGTGCCAGCTCACCGACAGTCCTAAATCAGCCCCAGCATTTT
TRBD1	TRBJ2-7	-	TRBV5-4	CASSMTGPSYEQYF	TGTGCCAGCAGCATGACAGGGCCGTCCTACGAGCAGTACTTC
TRBD2	TRBJ2-1	many	TRBV12-3/TRBV12-4	CASSLGLAGGDEQFF	TGTGCCAGCAGTTTAGGGCTAGCGGGAGGGGATGAGCAGTTCTTC
-	TRBJ2-5	-	TRBV19	CASSSWAQETQYF	TGTGCCAGTAGTTCTTGGGCCCAAGAGACCCAGTACTTC
TRBD1	TRBJ2-7	few	TRBV24-1	CATSDRRTGGYEQYF	TGTGCCACCAGTGACCGCCGGACAGGGGGCTACGAGCAGTACTTC
-	TRBJ1-5	-	TRBV7-8	CASSPSGPGINQPQHF	TGTGCCAGCAGCCCGAGTGGGCCCGGAATCAATCAGCCCCAGCATTTT
-	TRBJ2-2	-	TRBV28	CASKVPASLSNTGELFF	TGTGCCAGCAAAGTCCCTGCTAGTCTCTCGAACACCGGGGAGCTGTTTTTT
-	TRBJ2-3	-	TRBV3-1	CASSQETSKDTQYF	TGTGCCAGCAGCCAAGAAACTAGCAAAGATACGCAGTATTTT
-	TRBJ1-1	-	TRBV5-1	CASSLAGSRGTEAFF	TGCGCCAGCAGCTTGGCCGGGTCCAGGGGCACTGAAGCTTTCTTT
TRBD2	TRBJ2-2	few	TRBV19	CASSPSRGGGRELFF	TGTGCCAGTAGCCCCTCACGGGGGGGAGGCCGGGAGCTGTTTTTT
-	TRBJ2-7	few	TRBV9	CASSAGGVGYEQYF	TGTGCCAGCAGCGCAGGAGGCGTCGGCTACGAGCAGTACTTC
TRBD1	TRBJ2-2	few	TRBV7-9	CASSFPRGQGGNTGELFF	TGTGCCAGCAGCTTTCCAAGAGGACAGGGGGGAAACACCGGGGAGCTGTTTTTT
-	TRBJ2-1	few	TRBV30	CAWAGQTSSYNEQFF	TGTGCCTGGGCGGGACAGACGAGCTCCTACAATGAGCAGTTCTTC
TRBD1	TRBJ2-7	-	TRBV6-5	CASSLDRARSEQYF	TGTGCCAGCAGCCTGGACAGGGCAAGATCCGAGCAGTACTTC
-	TRBJ2-1	many	TRBV11-1	CASSLKGGHYSYNEQFF	TGTGCCAGCAGCTTAAAGGGGGGGCATTACTCCTACAATGAGCAGTTCTTC
-	TRBJ1-2	-	TRBV19	CASSRVSRDAGVTYGYTF	TGTGCCAGTAGTCGCGTAAGCCGGGACGCCGGAGTAACCTATGGCTACACCTTC
-	TRBJ2-3	-	TRBV28	CASSPRLTLGTDTQYF	TGTGCCAGCAGTCCCCGACTGACTTTGGGAACAGATACGCAGTATTTT
TRBD1	TRBJ1-5	-	TRBV6-1	CASLGTGGGSNQPQHF	TGTGCCAGCCTCGGGACAGGGGGGGGGAGCAATCAGCCCCAGCATTTT
TRBD1	TRBJ1-1	-	TRBV18	CASAGQGASTEAFF	TGTGCCAGCGCAGGACAGGGGGCATCGACTGAAGCTTTCTTT
-	TRBJ1-5	-	TRBV7-2	CASSLQPNNQPQHF	TGTGCCAGCAGCTTGCAGCCCAACAATCAGCCCCAGCATTTT
-	TRBJ1-5	-	TRBV5-5	CASSLSDSRLPQHF	TGTGCCAGCAGCTTGAGCGATTCGAGGCTGCCCCAGCATTTT
TRBD2	TRBJ2-1	-	TRBV29-1	CSVRDWDRGGGLAGGIQFF	TGCAGCGTCAGGGATTGGGACAGGGGTGGGGGACTAGCGGGGGGGATTCAGTTCTTC
TRBD2	TRBJ2-1	many	TRBV7-2	CASSPGLEINEQFF	TGTGCCAGCAGCCCGGGACTAGAGATCAATGAGCAGTTCTTC
-	TRBJ2-7	few	TRBV6-1	CASSQRGAQEYYEQYF	TGTGCCAGCAGTCAAAGGGGGGCCCAGGAATACTACGAGCAGTACTTC
-	TRBJ2-1	many	TRBV7-2	CASSPGRDAYNEQFF	TGTGCCAGCAGCCCAGGTCGGGACGCCTACAATGAGCAGTTCTTC
-	TRBJ2-7	-	TRBV10-3	CAISKDSDSYEQYF	TGTGCCATCAGTAAGGACAGCGATTCCTACGAGCAGTACTTC
TRBD2	TRBJ2-7	-	TRBV3-1	CASSSGLAGALRYF	TGTGCCAGCAGCTCGGGACTAGCGGGGGCTTTAAGGTACTTC
TRBD1	TRBJ2-7	few	TRBV6-5	CASSYLGQGALFYEQYF	TGTGCCAGCAGTTACTTAGGACAGGGGGCGCTTTTCTACGAGCAGTACTTC
-	TRBJ2-7	-	TRBV4-1	CASSQEGLESGEQYF	TGCGCCAGCAGCCAAGAAGGATTGGAGTCGGGAGAGCAGTACTTC
TRBD1	TRBJ1-6	-	TRBV18	CASSPRGQNSNSPLHF	TGTGCCAGCTCACCACGGGGACAGAATTCGAATTCACCCCTCCACTTT
TRBD2	TRBJ2-1	-	TRBV4-1	CASSGLTSGGGSPYNEQFF	TGTGCCAGCAGCGGATTGACTAGCGGGGGGGGAAGCCCCTACAATGAGCAGTTCTTC
-	TRBJ1-5	-	TRBV15	CATSRTFSNQPQHF	TGTGCCACCAGCAGAACCTTTAGCAATCAGCCCCAGCATTTT
-	TRBJ1-1	few	TRBV7-8	CASSFDKGRSTEAFF	TGTGCCAGCAGCTTTGATAAGGGTAGGAGCACTGAAGCTTTCTTT
-	TRBJ1-5	few	TRBV27	CASSQRGSYSNQPQHF	TGTGCCAGCAGTCAACGGGGGAGTTATAGCAATCAGCCCCAGCATTTT
-	TRBJ2-6	-	TRBV6-6	CASSQPQGVAGSGANVLTF	TGTGCCAGCAGCCAACCTCAGGGAGTGGCAGGCTCTGGGGCCAACGTCCTGACTTTC
-	TRBJ1-3	many	TRBV12-3/TRBV12-4	CASSLEWTPGNTIYF	TGTGCCAGCAGTTTAGAGTGGACACCTGGAAACACCATATATTTT
-	TRBJ1-1	-	TRBV28	CASSPFRGARAFF	TGTGCCAGCAGTCCCTTTAGGGGGGCGCGGGCTTTCTTT
-	TRBJ1-1	-	TRBV19	CASSMEGPGAFF	TGTGCCAGTAGTATGGAGGGACCGGGGGCTTTCTTT
-	TRBJ1-3	-	TRBV19	CASSIDGYGYGNTIYF	TGTGCCAGTAGTATAGATGGTTATGGCTACGGAAACACCATATATTTT
-	TRBJ2-5	-	TRBV7-6	CASSLPTGNAETQYF	TGTGCCAGCAGCTTACCGACAGGCAACGCGGAGACCCAGTACTTC
-	TRBJ2-1	few	TRBV20-1	CSARDWRNYNEQFF	TGCAGTGCTAGGGACTGGCGGAATTACAATGAGCAGTTCTTC
-	TRBJ1-1	-	TRBV12-3/TRBV12-4	CASSIIPNTEAFF	TGTGCCAGCAGTATTATACCGAACACTGAAGCTTTCTTT
-	TRBJ1-5	many	TRBV28	CASSVLENSNQPQHF	TGTGCCAGCAGTGTTCTTGAAAATAGCAATCAGCCCCAGCATTTT
-	TRBJ1-1	many	TRBV3-1	CASSQWDVAFF	TGTGCCAGCAGCCAATGGGATGTGGCTTTCTTT
TRBD1	TRBJ1-1	many	TRBV5-1	CASSPRDRGGTEAFF	TGCGCCAGCAGCCCCCGCGACAGGGGGGGCACTGAAGCTTTCTTT
TRBD2	TRBJ2-1	few	TRBV9	CASSPRLAGIYNEQFF	TGTGCCAGCAGCCCGAGACTAGCGGGGATCTACAATGAGCAGTTCTTC
TRBD2	TRBJ2-1	few	TRBV12-3/TRBV12-4	CATRQRDYNEQFF	TGTGCCACCAGACAGCGGGACTACAATGAGCAGTTCTTC
-	TRBJ2-7	few	TRBV5-1	CASSPATNGLYEQYF	TGCGCCAGCAGCCCCGCCACTAACGGGCTATACGAGCAGTACTTC
TRBD1	TRBJ2-3	many	TRBV7-3	CASSPAPTGGVGDTQYF	TGTGCCAGCAGTCCAGCCCCCACAGGGGGCGTGGGAGATACGCAGTATTTT
TRBD1	TRBJ2-3	-	TRBV27	CASSPARDRVQTDTQYF	TGTGCCAGCAGTCCGGCTCGGGACAGGGTCCAAACAGATACGCAGTATTTT
-	TRBJ2-7	few	TRBV28	CASSTDWIDYEQYF	TGTGCCAGCAGCACGGATTGGATAGACTACGAGCAGTACTTC
-	TRBJ1-1	few	TRBV29-1	CSVESQFRIGTEAFF	TGCAGCGTTGAATCTCAGTTCCGAATCGGCACTGAAGCTTTCTTT
-	TRBJ2-3	-	TRBV27	CASSFFGGTQYF	TGTGCCAGCAGTTTCTTTGGTGGTACGCAGTATTTT